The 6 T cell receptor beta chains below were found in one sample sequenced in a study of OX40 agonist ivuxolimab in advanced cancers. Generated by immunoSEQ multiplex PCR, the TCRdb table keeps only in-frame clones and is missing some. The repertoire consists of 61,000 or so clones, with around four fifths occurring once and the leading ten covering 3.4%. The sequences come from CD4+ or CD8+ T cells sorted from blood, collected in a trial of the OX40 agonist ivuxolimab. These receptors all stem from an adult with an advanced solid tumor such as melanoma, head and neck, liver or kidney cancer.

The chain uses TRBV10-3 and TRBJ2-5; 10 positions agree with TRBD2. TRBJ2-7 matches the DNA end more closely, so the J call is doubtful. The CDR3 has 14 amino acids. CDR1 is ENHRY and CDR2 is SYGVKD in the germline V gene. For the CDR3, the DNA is TGTGCCATCAGCCTAGCGGGGGCCGACTACGAGCAGTACTTC. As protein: CAISLAGADYEQYF.

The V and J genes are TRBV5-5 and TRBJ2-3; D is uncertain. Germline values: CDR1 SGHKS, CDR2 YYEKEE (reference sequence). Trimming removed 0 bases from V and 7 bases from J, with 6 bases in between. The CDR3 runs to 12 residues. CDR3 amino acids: CASSLEANTQYF. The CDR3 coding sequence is TGTGCCAGCAGCTTGGAGGCGAATACGCAGTATTTT. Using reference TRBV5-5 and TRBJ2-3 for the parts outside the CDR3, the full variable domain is DAGVTQSPTHLIKTRGQQVTLRCSPISGHKSVSWYQQVLGQGPQFIFQYYEKEERGRGNFPDRFSARQFPNYSSELNVNALLLGDSALYLCASSLEANTQYFGPGTRLTVL.

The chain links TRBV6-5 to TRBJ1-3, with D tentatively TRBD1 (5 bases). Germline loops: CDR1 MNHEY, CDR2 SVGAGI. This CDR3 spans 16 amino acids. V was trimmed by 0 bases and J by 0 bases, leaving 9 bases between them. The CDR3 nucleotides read TGTGCCAGCAGTTACTCCCGGACAACCTCTGGAAACACCATATATTTT. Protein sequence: CASSYSRTTSGNTIYF.

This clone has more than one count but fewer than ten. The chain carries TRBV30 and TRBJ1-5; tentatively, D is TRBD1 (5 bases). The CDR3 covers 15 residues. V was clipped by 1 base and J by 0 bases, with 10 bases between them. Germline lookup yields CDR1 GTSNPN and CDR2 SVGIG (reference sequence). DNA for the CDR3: TGTGCCTGGAGTGACCGGGGGTATAGCAATCAGCCCCAGCATTTT. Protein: CAWSDRGYSNQPQHF.

Written as DNA, the CDR3 is TGTGCCAGCAGTGCCACAGGACAGGGTGCTGGGGCCAACGTCCTGACTTTC. This sequence encodes CASSATGQGAGANVLTF. V gene TRBV2 combines with J gene TRBJ2-6; 8 nucleotides agree with TRBD1. The CDR3 length is 17 residues. Germline lookup yields CDR1 SNHLY and CDR2 FYNNEI. The junction had 7 bases not matched to a gene; V was cut back by 4 bases and J by 2 bases.

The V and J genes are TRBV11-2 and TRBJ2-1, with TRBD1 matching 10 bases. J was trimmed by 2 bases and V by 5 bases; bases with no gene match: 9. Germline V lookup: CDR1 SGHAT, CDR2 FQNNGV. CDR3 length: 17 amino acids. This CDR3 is CASSANPGTGAYNEQFF. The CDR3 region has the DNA TGTGCCAGCAGCGCAAACCCCGGGACAGGGGCCTACAATGAGCAGTTCTTC.